This T cell receptor beta chain was recovered during a study of immune characterization of retroperitoneal liposarcoma. This clonotype was observed a handful of times. The V gene lost 8 bases and the J gene lost 14 bases, with 18 bases spanning the gap. The CDR3 runs 11 residues. Germline V gene lookup returns CDR1 MNHNS and CDR2 SASEGT. TCRdb ran MiXCR on the PCR reads and lists one entry per CDR3 protein. The data show around 2,000 distinct CDR3 sequences, approximately 40% seen once. The TCR was taken from a male donor with retroperitoneal liposarcoma. The genes are TRBV6-1 and TRBJ2-5, with D tentatively TRBD1 (6 bases). Sequencing was performed on tumor tissue. CDR3 in DNA: TGTGCCAGCCGATCGTTGGGGACACTTTACTTC. This sequence encodes CASRSLGTLYF.